These T cell receptor beta chains were read from a single sample in a study of cytomegalovirus exposure and HLA in healthy donors. Assay used: immunoSEQ multiplex PCR; TCRdb lists only in-frame clones, some missing. Of about 190,000 clones detected, approximately 81% appear once; the ten largest clones hold 1%. The specimen was PBMCs. The receptors come from a boy younger than 10 in good health and CMV-seronegative. The CDR3 runs from the conserved cysteine through the conserved F or W. A D gene is named only where the DNA matches it firmly. Part of the rows lack a size; the others show once, few, many or a class for expanded clones.

len | d_gene | j_gene | v_gene | abundance | CDR3aa | CDR3nt
16 | - | TRBJ1-3 | TRBV5-6 | - | CASSDKAGYSGNTIYF | TGTGCCAGCAGCGACAAGGCAGGGTACTCTGGAAACACCATATATTTT
14 | TRBD1 | TRBJ1-4 | TRBV19 | - | CATSGQGAVEKLFF | TGTGCCACTTCTGGACAGGGGGCGGTGGAAAAACTGTTTTTT
15 | - | TRBJ2-7 | TRBV19 | - | CASSTRPNYRDEQYF | TGTGCCAGTAGTACCCGACCGAATTACAGGGACGAGCAGTACTTC
18 | - | TRBJ1-5 | TRBV2 | - | CASSDWAVRAGANQPQHF | TGTGCCAGCAGTGATTGGGCGGTAAGGGCAGGGGCGAATCAGCCCCAGCATTTT
15 | TRBD1 | TRBJ1-3 | TRBV28 | - | CASRDRQGGGNTIYF | TGTGCCAGCAGAGACCGACAGGGGGGTGGAAACACCATATATTTT
14 | TRBD1 | TRBJ1-1 | TRBV6-1 | - | CASSDGQGKTEAFF | TGTGCCAGCAGTGACGGACAGGGGAAAACTGAAGCTTTCTTT
14 | - | TRBJ2-3 | TRBV28 | - | CASSTVLDTDTQYF | TGTGCCAGCAGTACGGTGCTAGACACAGATACGCAGTATTTT
14 | - | TRBJ1-3 | TRBV28 | - | CASSLTDRGNTIYF | TGTGCCAGCAGTTTAACCGATCGGGGAAACACCATATATTTT
16 | TRBD1 | TRBJ1-5 | TRBV27 | - | CASSGTARYSNQPQHF | TGTGCCAGCAGCGGGACAGCCAGATATAGCAATCAGCCCCAGCATTTT
15 | TRBD1 | TRBJ2-7 | TRBV18 | - | CASSPRDRTSGEQYF | TGTGCCAGCTCACCACGGGACAGGACCTCGGGGGAGCAGTACTTC
14 | TRBD1 | TRBJ2-2 | TRBV27 | - | CASSWDRATGELFF | TGTGCCAGCAGCTGGGACAGGGCCACCGGGGAGCTGTTTTTT
13 | - | TRBJ1-1 | TRBV5-1 | - | CASSPTRDTEAFF | TGCGCCAGCAGCCCTACTCGGGACACTGAAGCTTTCTTT
14 | TRBD2 | TRBJ2-5 | TRBV5-1 | - | CASSPGLAGETQYF | TGCGCCAGCAGCCCCGGACTAGCGGGGGAGACCCAGTACTTC
15 | - | TRBJ2-5 | TRBV19 | - | CASTSTLGSSYEQYF | -
15 | - | TRBJ1-2 | TRBV7-9 | - | CASSLKRGTPYGYTF | TGTGCCAGCAGCTTAAAAAGGGGCACTCCCTATGGCTACACCTTC
17 | TRBD2 | TRBJ2-7 | TRBV30 | - | CAWRPPGLAGVAYEQYF | TGTGCCTGGAGACCCCCGGGACTAGCGGGTGTTGCCTACGAGCAGTACTTC
18 | TRBD1 | TRBJ2-7 | TRBV28 | - | CASSFPFTGTGLSYEQYF | TGTGCCAGCAGTTTTCCCTTTACCGGGACAGGGCTCTCCTACGAGCAGTACTTC
16 | TRBD1 | TRBJ1-2 | TRBV7-2 | - | CASSPVPGQGSYGYTF | TGTGCCAGCAGCCCAGTCCCGGGACAGGGTTCCTACGGCTACACCTTC
16 | TRBD1 | TRBJ1-1 | TRBV4-1 | - | CASSHRGPVSGTEAFF | TGCGCCAGCAGCCACAGGGGGCCGGTATCGGGCACTGAAGCTTTCTTT
13 | - | TRBJ2-1 | TRBV7-9 | - | CASSVQLGYEQFF | TGTGCCAGCAGCGTACAGCTGGGTTATGAGCAGTTCTTC
14 | - | TRBJ2-5 | TRBV19 | - | CASSLGTTQETQYF | TGTGCCAGTAGTCTCGGGACAACCCAAGAGACCCAGTACTTC
19 | - | TRBJ2-6 | TRBV6-4 | - | CASSDSLQGHSSGANVLTF | TGTGCCAGCAGTGACTCGTTGCAGGGCCATAGCTCTGGGGCCAACGTCCTGACTTTC
17 | TRBD2 | TRBJ2-2 | TRBV4-2 | - | CASSQSPGRVTGGELFF | TGTGCCAGCAGCCAGTCCCCCGGGAGGGTCACAGGCGGGGAGCTGTTTTTT
11 | TRBD1 | TRBJ1-1 | TRBV20-1 | - | CSADRGAEAFF | TGCAGTGCGGACAGGGGCGCTGAAGCTTTCTTT
17 | TRBD2 | TRBJ2-3 | TRBV15 | - | CATSRAPTSGGRNTQYF | TGTGCCACCAGCAGAGCGCCGACTAGCGGAGGGCGGAATACGCAGTATTTT
13 | - | TRBJ2-2 | TRBV10-1 | - | CASSESVTGELFF | TGCGCCAGCAGTGAGTCGGTTACTGGGGAGCTGTTTTTT
18 | TRBD2 | TRBJ2-2 | TRBV11-2 | - | CASRPPAGGGPNTGELFF | TGTGCCAGCAGGCCCCCCGCGGGGGGAGGGCCCAACACCGGGGAGCTGTTTTTT
13 | - | TRBJ2-5 | TRBV2 | - | CASRGREQETQYF | TGTGCCAGCAGGGGTCGGGAGCAAGAGACCCAGTACTTC
14 | - | TRBJ2-2 | TRBV6-1 | - | CASSEMGGTGELFF | TGTGCCAGCAGTGAAATGGGGGGCACCGGGGAGCTGTTTTTT
11 | - | TRBJ1-2 | TRBV29-1 | few | CSVEVREGYTF | TGCAGCGTTGAAGTCCGCGAGGGCTACACCTTC
15 | TRBD1 | TRBJ1-1 | TRBV5-6 | - | CASSRWDRGGNKAFF | TGTGCCAGCAGCCGCTGGGACAGGGGAGGTAATAAAGCTTTCTTT
19 | - | TRBJ1-6 | TRBV14 | - | CASSQDQGWGSSYNSPLHF | TGTGCCAGCAGCCAAGATCAGGGGTGGGGGAGCTCCTATAATTCACCCCTCCACTTT
14 | TRBD1 | TRBJ1-2 | TRBV6-6 | - | CASSYSGQTYGYTF | TGTGCCAGCAGTTACTCGGGACAGACCTATGGCTACACCTTC
15 | - | TRBJ2-7 | TRBV2 | - | CASSEAPGQTYEQYF | TGTGCCAGCAGTGAAGCCCCGGGACAAACCTACGAGCAGTACTTC
16 | TRBD2 | TRBJ2-3 | TRBV2 | few | CASSEEAGVGPDTQYF | TGTGCCAGCAGTGAAGAAGCGGGAGTCGGTCCAGATACGCAGTATTTT
15 | TRBD1 | TRBJ1-4 | TRBV7-2 | - | CASSSGQGGNEKLFF | TGTGCCAGCAGCTCCGGACAGGGCGGGAATGAAAAACTGTTTTTT
16 | TRBD1 | TRBJ2-5 | TRBV5-1 | - | CASSAVVGGVGETQYF | TGCGCCAGCAGCGCCGTCGTAGGGGGCGTAGGAGAGACCCAGTACTTC
16 | TRBD1 | TRBJ2-2 | TRBV10-1 | few | CASRSGTGEGTGELFF | TGCGCCAGCAGATCCGGGACAGGGGAGGGAACCGGGGAGCTGTTTTTT
14 | TRBD2 | TRBJ2-1 | TRBV6-1 | - | CASAAGGSRNEQFF | TGTGCCAGTGCGGCTGGCGGGAGCCGCAATGAGCAGTTCTTC
16 | - | TRBJ2-7 | TRBV19 | - | CASSILGGDYPFEQYF | TGTGCCAGTAGTATATTAGGAGGCGACTATCCCTTCGAGCAGTACTTC
17 | - | TRBJ2-3 | TRBV9 | - | CASSVRDTRQATDTQYF | TGTGCCAGCAGCGTACGGGATACTAGACAAGCCACAGATACGCAGTATTTT
13 | - | TRBJ1-4 | TRBV19 | - | CASSIQAGEKLFF | TGTGCCAGTAGTATTCAGGCAGGGGAAAAACTGTTTTTT
15 | TRBD2 | TRBJ2-3 | TRBV6-5 | - | CASRMGTSGPDTQYF | TGTGCCAGCAGGATGGGTACTAGCGGGCCAGATACGCAGTATTTT
16 | - | TRBJ2-2 | TRBV13 | - | CASSSADGTNTGELFF | TGTGCCAGCAGCTCCGCCGACGGGACGAACACCGGGGAGCTGTTTTTT
15 | - | TRBJ1-2 | TRBV7-9 | - | CASSLGRGAGYGYTF | TGTGCCAGCAGCTTAGGGAGGGGCGCGGGCTATGGCTACACCTTC
16 | TRBD2 | TRBJ2-3 | TRBV6-5 | once | CASSYTRLAGTDTQYF | TGTGCCAGCAGTTACACTAGACTAGCGGGGACAGATACGCAGTATTTT
12 | TRBD1 | TRBJ1-4 | TRBV19 | - | CASSGTGRKLFF | TGTGCCAGTAGTGGGACAGGTAGAAAACTGTTTTTT